The 20 T cell receptor beta chains in this list originate from one sample, sequenced in a study of early T cells in non-severe SARS-CoV-2 infection. TCRdb passed the 5' RACE reads through MiXCR, listing each CDR3 protein once. The sample lists about 110,000 distinct CDR3 sequences; roughly 12% were seen once. The sequenced sample was whole blood, obtained at baseline. The receptor set was obtained from an adult who was a healthcare worker with PCR-confirmed SARS-CoV-2 infection or an uninfected control (not recorded which).

This clonotype was seen many times. The rearrangement joins TRBV2 to TRBJ2-2; the D gene could be TRBD1 or TRBD2 (5 bases each). The germline V gene has CDR1 SNHLY and CDR2 FYNNEI. CDR3 length equals 15 residues. V was clipped by 4 bases and J by 2 bases, with 11 bases between them. DNA for the CDR3: TGTGCCAGCAGTGGATTGAGGGGAAACACCGGGGAGCTGTTTTTT. This encodes CASSGLRGNTGELFF.

There are a few counts of this clonotype. This sequence joins TRBV5-6 and TRBJ2-3, with D possibly being TRBD2 (6 bases). The CDR3 is 17 residues long. V was shortened by 0 bases and J by 2 bases, with 16 bases between the two germline ends. Per the germline V gene, CDR1 is SGHDT and CDR2 is YYEEEE. DNA of the CDR3: TGTGCCAGCAGCTTGGGATCCGGGAGCACGCTCACAGATACGCAGTATTTT. Translating it yields CASSLGSGSTLTDTQYF.

This clonotype has ten or more counts. The chain joins TRBV5-6 to TRBJ2-2; possibly TRBD1 for D (6 bases). The CDR3 contains 18 residues. Germline V gene data show CDR1 as SGHDT and CDR2 as YYEEEE. V lost 4 bases and J lost 0, with 19 bases in between. CDR3 sequence: CASSTFRYDRPNTGELFF. The DNA of the CDR3 is TGTGCCAGCAGCACCTTCCGATATGACAGGCCGAACACCGGGGAGCTGTTTTTT.

The chain employs TRBV5-1 and TRBJ1-1; unclear D gene. Germline V gene lookup returns CDR1 SGHRS and CDR2 YFSETQ. The CDR3 is 16 residues long. Trimming cost V 0 bases and J 0 bases, with 12 bases left between them. This CDR3 reads CASSLGLNGLNTEAFF. In DNA, the CDR3 is TGCGCCAGCAGCTTGGGACTCAACGGGCTGAACACTGAAGCTTTCTTT. The variable domain in full, completed from reference TRBV5-1 and TRBJ1-1, reads KAGVTQTPRYLIKTRGQQVTLSCSPISGHRSVSWYQQTPGQGLQFLFEYFSETQRNKGNFPGRFSGRQFSNSRSEMNVSTLELGDSALYLCASSLGLNGLNTEAFFGQGTRLTVV.

J is TRBJ1-2 and V is TRBV7-9, with 12 bases aligning to TRBD1. CDR3 length equals 18 residues. Germline CDR1 and CDR2: SEHNR and FQNEAQ (reference sequence). V dropped 4 bases and J dropped 4; count of bases not matched to a gene: 13. For the CDR3, the DNA is TGTGCCAGCAGCTCTACCGTTCCGGGACAGGGGGCACGCTATGGCTACACCTTC. It codes for CASSSTVPGQGARYGYTF.

This clonotype was seen a few times. This rearrangement joins TRBV7-9 to TRBJ1-1; unclear D gene. Trimming left V 4 bases short and J 10 bases short, with 10 bases between. CDR1 SEHNR and CDR2 FQNEAQ come from the germline V gene (reference sequence). This CDR3 region has 11 residues. The CDR3, as DNA: TGTGCCAGCAGCTGGACGGTCGCAGCTTTCTTT. Protein: CASSWTVAAFF.

The chain couples TRBV7-9 to TRBJ1-6, with 8 nucleotides matching TRBD1. This CDR3 has 15 residues. V shed 6 bases, J shed 8 bases, and the junction held 9 bases outside the gene matches. The germline V gene has CDR1 SEHNR and CDR2 FQNEAQ (reference sequence). The CDR3 spells CASSTGTGGHSPLHF. The CDR3 coding sequence is TGTGCCAGCAGTACAGGGACAGGAGGACATTCACCCCTCCACTTT.

In this sample, this clonotype turned up many times. This sequence joins TRBV20-1 and TRBJ1-5; unclear D gene. The CDR3 sequence is 13 residues long. From germline, CDR1 is DFQATT and CDR2 SNEGSKA (reference sequence). The V end lost 1 base, the J end lost 2 bases, and 6 bases lay between the germline ends. The CDR3, as DNA: TGCAGTGCTAGAGGCAGACGCAATCAGCCCCAGCATTTT. Translating gives CSARGRRNQPQHF.

CDR3 amino acids: CASTLQGTMGGNTIYF. The CDR3 coding sequence is TGTGCCAGCACCCTACAGGGGACCATGGGAGGAAACACCATATATTTT. The chain has TRBV11-2 and TRBJ1-3; TRBD1 agrees at 7 bases. V shed 7 bases, J shed 4 bases, and the junction held 13 bases outside the gene matches. The CDR3 is made up of 16 amino acids. Germline V lookup: CDR1 SGHAT, CDR2 FQNNGV. The full variable domain, with the rest looked up from reference TRBV11-2 and TRBJ1-3, is EAGVAQSPRYKIIEKRQSVAFWCNPISGHATLYWYQQILGQGPKLLIQFQNNGVVDDSQLPKDRFSAERLKGVDSTLKIQPAKLEDSAVYLCASTLQGTMGGNTIYFGEGSWLTVV.

This clonotype has a count of ten or more. This sequence joins TRBV7-9 and TRBJ1-4; 9 bases are a match to TRBD1. V lost 5 bases to trimming and J lost 4 bases; unmatched junction nucleotides: 11. The CDR3 sequence is 17 residues long. Germline-derived CDR1 and CDR2 are SEHNR and FQNEAQ (reference sequence). As DNA, the CDR3 is TGTGCCAGCAGCACAGTCCCGGGACAGGGAAATAATGAAAAACTGTTTTTT. Amino acids: CASSTVPGQGNNEKLFF.

CDR3 amino acids: CASSSYNTQYF. The DNA for the CDR3 is TGTGCCAGCAGTTCTTACAATACGCAGTATTTT. The chain links TRBV11-1 to TRBJ2-3, with no clear D. Per germline, CDR1 SGHAT and CDR2 FQDESV (reference sequence). The ends were cut back, 6 bases at V and 7 bases at J, with 8 bases in the middle. The CDR3 has 11 residues.

The chain couples TRBV3-1 to TRBJ1-2, with D perhaps matching TRBD1 (5 bases). The V end was cut by 1 base, the J end by 11 bases, with 17 bases between. Germline loops: CDR1 LGHDT, CDR2 YNNKEL (reference sequence). The CDR3 contains 14 residues. CDR3: CASSQAGTDKWYTF. CDR3 nucleotides: TGTGCCAGCAGCCAAGCCGGGACGGACAAGTGGTACACCTTC.

A few counts support this clonotype. DNA for the CDR3: TGTGCCAGCAGTGACTCGACGGGCGGGAGAACCGGGGAGCTGTTTTTT. This translates into CASSDSTGGRTGELFF. The chain is built from TRBV6-4 and TRBJ2-2; 7 bases fit TRBD2. Per germline, CDR1 MRHNA and CDR2 SNTAGT. The J segment lost 5 bases and the V segment lost 0 bases, leaving 6 bases of the junction unmatched. The CDR3 contains 16 residues.

The chain recombines TRBV29-1 with TRBJ1-1; D remains unclear. V lost 3 bases and J lost 2, with 7 bases in between. CDR3 size: 12 residues. Germline V lookup: CDR1 SQVTM, CDR2 ANQGSEA. In DNA, the CDR3 is TGCAGCGTTGAGAGCCATAACACTGAAGCTTTCTTT. This encodes CSVESHNTEAFF.

This clonotype occurred many times. The chain is built from TRBV24-1 and TRBJ1-1, with 11 bases matching TRBD1. After removal of 4 bases from V and 6 bases from J, the junction contained 6 bases not matched to a gene. This CDR3 has 15 residues. CDR1 is KGHDR, CDR2 SFDVKD, per germline. CDR3 bases: TGTGCCACCAGTGACCCGAGGACAGGGGGCTCTGAAGCTTTCTTT. Amino acid sequence: CATSDPRTGGSEAFF.

A remark on this clonotype: One end of the junction fails to match germline, which may point to a read error. This chain uses TRBV7-9 with TRBJ2-7, with D maybe TRBD2 (6 bases). Germline assignment: CDR1 SEHNR and CDR2 FQNEAQ (reference sequence). The CDR3 has 11 amino acids. The DNA for the CDR3 is TGTGCCGGCAGCCTCGGGGGCGAGCAGTACTTC. It yields the protein CAGSLGGEQYF.

The chain recombines TRBV27 with TRBJ1-4, with no clear D. Germline CDR1 reads MNHEY; CDR2 reads SMNVEV (reference sequence). This CDR3 region has 14 residues. V was cut by 2 bases and J by 4 bases, with 8 bases left in between. The chain's CDR3 is CASSLLGFNEKLFF. Written as DNA, the CDR3 is TGTGCCAGCAGTTTACTAGGGTTTAATGAAAAACTGTTTTTT.

V and J are TRBV6-1 and TRBJ1-1, with D hard to call. V lost 5 bases to trimming and J lost 7 bases, with 8 bases between them. CDR1 and CDR2 (germline): MNHNS, SASEGT. The CDR3 length is 11 residues. CDR3 sequence reads: CASSPSVEAFF. CDR3 DNA sequence: TGTGCCAGCAGTCCTAGCGTTGAAGCTTTCTTT.

This clonotype has just a few counts. The chain couples TRBV20-1 to TRBJ2-7, with no clear D. Per germline, CDR1 DFQATT and CDR2 SNEGSKA (reference sequence). V was pared by 6 bases and J by 2 bases, with 17 bases between. This CDR3 comprises 14 residues. CDR3 region: CSATSSGLAYEQYF. The CDR3 DNA is TGCAGTGCCACAAGCTCGGGCCTCGCCTACGAGCAGTACTTC.

This clonotype was picked up a small number of times. The chain links TRBV27 to TRBJ2-7; D is perhaps TRBD2 (7 bases). V was cut by 0 bases and J by 5 bases, with 17 bases left in between. CDR3 size: 16 residues. CDR1 is MNHEY, CDR2 SMNVEV, per germline (reference sequence). The CDR3 nucleotides are TGTGCCAGCAGTTTATCGGGGGGGGCAAGAATCCACGAGCAGTACTTC. It yields the protein CASSLSGGARIHEQYF.